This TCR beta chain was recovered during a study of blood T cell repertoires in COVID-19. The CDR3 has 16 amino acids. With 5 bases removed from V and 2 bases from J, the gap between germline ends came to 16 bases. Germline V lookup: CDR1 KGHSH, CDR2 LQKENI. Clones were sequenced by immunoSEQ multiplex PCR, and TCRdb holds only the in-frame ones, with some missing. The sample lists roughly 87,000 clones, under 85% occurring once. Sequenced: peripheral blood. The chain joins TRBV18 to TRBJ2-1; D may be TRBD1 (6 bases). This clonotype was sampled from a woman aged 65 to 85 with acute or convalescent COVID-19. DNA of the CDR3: TGTGCCAGCTCAGCAAACTCCGGGACAACCTACAATGAGCAGTTCTTC. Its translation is CASSANSGTTYNEQFF.